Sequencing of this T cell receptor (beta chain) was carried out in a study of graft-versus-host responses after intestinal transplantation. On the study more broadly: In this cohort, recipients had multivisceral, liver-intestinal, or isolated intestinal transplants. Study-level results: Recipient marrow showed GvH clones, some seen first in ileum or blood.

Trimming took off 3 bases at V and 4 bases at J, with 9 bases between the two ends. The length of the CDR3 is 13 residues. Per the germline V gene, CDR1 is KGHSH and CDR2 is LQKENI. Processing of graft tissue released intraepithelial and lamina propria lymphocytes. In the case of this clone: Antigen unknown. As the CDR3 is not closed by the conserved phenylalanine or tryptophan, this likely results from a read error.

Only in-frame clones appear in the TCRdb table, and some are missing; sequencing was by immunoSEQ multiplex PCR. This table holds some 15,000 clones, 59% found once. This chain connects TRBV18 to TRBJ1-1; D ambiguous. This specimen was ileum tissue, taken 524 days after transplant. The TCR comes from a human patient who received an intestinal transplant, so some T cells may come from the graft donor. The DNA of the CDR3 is TGTGCCAGCTCACCCACTTCTATCACTGAAGCTTTCCTT. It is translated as CASSPTSITEAFL.